This TCR beta chain was sequenced in a study of shared clonotypes between healthy human individuals. Whole-study context: With ages of 18 to 49, the donors were a couple of women and three men. Overall study results and limits: Memory subsets had estimated richness that was generally smaller than that of naive subsets. Although depth was large, rarefaction showed that sequencing of the sorted subsets was incomplete. Relative to clonotypes present in all four donors, those not shared had lower generation probabilities.

TCRdb's copy holds only in-frame clones and misses some; the assay was immunoSEQ multiplex PCR. The repertoire holds roughly 2.2 million clones, with 85% to 95% as singletons. Of note for this clone: As yet, its antigen is unknown.

Sequencing was performed on naive CD4+ T cells from PBMCs. Subset indicated: CD45RA+ positively selected. This clonotype was sampled from a man between 18 and 29 years old in good health. Some clones in this sample may be carry-over from other donors' samples.

CDR3 loop: CASSIPNPNTGELFF. The CDR3 DNA sequence: TGTGCCAGCAGCATTCCTAATCCGAACACCGGGGAGCTGTTTTTT. The J gene is TRBJ2-2, the V gene TRBV7-8, with D unresolved. V was shortened by 5 bases and J by 0 bases, with 10 bases between the two germline ends. CDR3 length equals 15 residues. Germline loops: CDR1 SGHVS, CDR2 FQNEAQ. The variable domain in full, completed from reference TRBV7-8 and TRBJ2-2, reads GAGVSQSPRYKVAKRGQDVALRCDPISGHVSLFWYQQALGQGPEFLTYFQNEAQLDKSGLPSDRFFAERPEGSVSTLKIQRTQQEDSAVYLCASSIPNPNTGELFFGEGSRLTVL.